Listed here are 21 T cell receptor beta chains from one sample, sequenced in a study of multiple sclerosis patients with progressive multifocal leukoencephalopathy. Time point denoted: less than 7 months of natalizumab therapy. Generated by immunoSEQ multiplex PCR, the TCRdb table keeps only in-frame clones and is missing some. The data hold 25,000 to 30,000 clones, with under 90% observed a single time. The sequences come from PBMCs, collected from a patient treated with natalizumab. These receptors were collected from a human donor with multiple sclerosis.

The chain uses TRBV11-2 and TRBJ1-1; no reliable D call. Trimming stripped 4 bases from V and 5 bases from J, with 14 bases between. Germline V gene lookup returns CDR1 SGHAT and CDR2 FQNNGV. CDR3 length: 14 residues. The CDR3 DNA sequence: TGTGCCAGCAGCTCTTCACCGTCGGGGACTGAAGCTTTCTTT. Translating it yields CASSSSPSGTEAFF.

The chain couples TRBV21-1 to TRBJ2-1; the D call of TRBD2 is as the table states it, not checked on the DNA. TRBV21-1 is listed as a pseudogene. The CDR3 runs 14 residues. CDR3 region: CANRGGGWSHEQFF. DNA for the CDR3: TGTGCCAACAGAGGCGGGGGGTGGTCCCATGAGCAGTTCTTC.

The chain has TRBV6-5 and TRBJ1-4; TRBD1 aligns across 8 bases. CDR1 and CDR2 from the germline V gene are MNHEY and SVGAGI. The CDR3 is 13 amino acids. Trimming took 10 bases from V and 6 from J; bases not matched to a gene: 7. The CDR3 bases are TGTGCCAACTTTGGACAGGGTTATGAAAAACTGTTTTTT. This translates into CANFGQGYEKLFF.

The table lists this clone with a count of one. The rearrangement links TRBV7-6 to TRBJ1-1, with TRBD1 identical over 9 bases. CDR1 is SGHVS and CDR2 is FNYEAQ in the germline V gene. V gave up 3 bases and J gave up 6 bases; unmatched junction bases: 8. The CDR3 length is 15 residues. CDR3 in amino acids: CASSFTGGAFAEAFF. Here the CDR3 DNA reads TGTGCCAGCAGCTTCACAGGGGGCGCGTTCGCTGAAGCTTTCTTT.

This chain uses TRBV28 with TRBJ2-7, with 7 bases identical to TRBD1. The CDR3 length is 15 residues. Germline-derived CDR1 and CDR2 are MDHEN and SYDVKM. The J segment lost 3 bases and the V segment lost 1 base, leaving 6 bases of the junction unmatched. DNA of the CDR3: TGTGCCAGCAGTTTATCCGCAGGGGGAAACTACGAGCAGTACTTC. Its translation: CASSLSAGGNYEQYF.

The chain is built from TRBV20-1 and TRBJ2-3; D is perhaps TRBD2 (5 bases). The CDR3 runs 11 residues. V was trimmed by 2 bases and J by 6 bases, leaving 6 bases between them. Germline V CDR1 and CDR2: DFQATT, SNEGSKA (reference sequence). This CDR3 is CSARWRDTQYF. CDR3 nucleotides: TGCAGTGCTAGATGGAGGGATACGCAGTATTTT.

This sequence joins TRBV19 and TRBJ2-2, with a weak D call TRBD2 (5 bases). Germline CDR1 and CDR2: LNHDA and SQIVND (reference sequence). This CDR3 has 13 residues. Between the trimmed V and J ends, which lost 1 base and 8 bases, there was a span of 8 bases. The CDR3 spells CASSIGGYGELFF. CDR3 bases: TGTGCCAGTAGTATAGGAGGGTATGGGGAGCTGTTTTTT. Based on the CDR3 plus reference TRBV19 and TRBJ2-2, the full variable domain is DGGITQSPKYLFRKEGQNVTLSCEQNLNHDAMYWYRQDPGQGLRLIYYSQIVNDFQKGDIAEGYSVSREKKESFPLTVTSAQKNPTAFYLCASSIGGYGELFFGEGSRLTVL.

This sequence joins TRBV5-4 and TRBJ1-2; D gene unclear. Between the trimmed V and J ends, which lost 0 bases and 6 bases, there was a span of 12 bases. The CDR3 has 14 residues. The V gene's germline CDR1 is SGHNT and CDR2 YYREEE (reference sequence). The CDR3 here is CASSLAGRVDGYTF. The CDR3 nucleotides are TGTGCCAGCAGCTTGGCCGGCAGAGTAGATGGCTACACCTTC.

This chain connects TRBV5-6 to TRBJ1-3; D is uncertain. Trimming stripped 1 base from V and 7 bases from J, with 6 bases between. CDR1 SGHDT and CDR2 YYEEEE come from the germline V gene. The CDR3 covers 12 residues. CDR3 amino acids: CASSLTGNTIYF. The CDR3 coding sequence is TGTGCCAGCAGCTTGACGGGTAACACCATATATTTT.

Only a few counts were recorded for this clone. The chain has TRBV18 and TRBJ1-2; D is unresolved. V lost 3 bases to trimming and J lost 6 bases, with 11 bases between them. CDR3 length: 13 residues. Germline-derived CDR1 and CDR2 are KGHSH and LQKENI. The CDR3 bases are TGTGCCAGCTCACCTTCGAAGGAGAATGGCTACACCTTC. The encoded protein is CASSPSKENGYTF.

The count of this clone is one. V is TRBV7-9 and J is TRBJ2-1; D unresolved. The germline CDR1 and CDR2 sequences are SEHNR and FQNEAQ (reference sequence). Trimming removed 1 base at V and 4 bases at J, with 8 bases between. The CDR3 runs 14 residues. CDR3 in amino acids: CASSLGKSYNEQFF. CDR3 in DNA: TGTGCCAGCAGCTTAGGAAAATCATACAATGAGCAGTTCTTC. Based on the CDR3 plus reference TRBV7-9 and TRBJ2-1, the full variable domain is DTGVSQNPRHKITKRGQNVTFRCDPISEHNRLYWYRQTLGQGPEFLTYFQNEAQLEKSRLLSDRFSAERPKGSFSTLEIQRTEQGDSAMYLCASSLGKSYNEQFFGPGTRLTVL.

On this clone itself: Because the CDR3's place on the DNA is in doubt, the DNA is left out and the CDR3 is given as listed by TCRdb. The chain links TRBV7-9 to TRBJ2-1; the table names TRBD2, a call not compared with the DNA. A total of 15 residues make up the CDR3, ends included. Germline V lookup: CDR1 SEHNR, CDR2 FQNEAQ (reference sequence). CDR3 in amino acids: CASLRAGTSINEQFF.

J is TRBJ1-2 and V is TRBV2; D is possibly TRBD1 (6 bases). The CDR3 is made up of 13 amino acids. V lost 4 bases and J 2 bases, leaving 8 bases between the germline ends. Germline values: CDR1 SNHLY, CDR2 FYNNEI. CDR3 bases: TGTGCCAGCAGTGGGGACACCAACTATGGCTACACCTTC. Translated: CASSGDTNYGYTF.

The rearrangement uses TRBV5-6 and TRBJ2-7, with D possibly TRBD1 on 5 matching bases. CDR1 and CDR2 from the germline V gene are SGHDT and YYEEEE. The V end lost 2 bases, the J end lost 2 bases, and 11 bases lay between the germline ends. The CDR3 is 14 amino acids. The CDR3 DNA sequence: TGTGCCAGCAGCTTACGACAGCCCCCCTACGAGCAGTACTTC. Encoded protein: CASSLRQPPYEQYF.

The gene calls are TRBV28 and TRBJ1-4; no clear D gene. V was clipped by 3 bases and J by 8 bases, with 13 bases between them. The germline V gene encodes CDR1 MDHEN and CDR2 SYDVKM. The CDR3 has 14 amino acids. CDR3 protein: CASSFHPAREKLFF. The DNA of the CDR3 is TGTGCCAGCAGTTTTCACCCAGCGAGGGAAAAACTGTTTTTT. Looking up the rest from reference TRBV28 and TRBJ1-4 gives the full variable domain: DVKVTQSSRYLVKRTGEKVFLECVQDMDHENMFWYRQDPGLGLRLIYFSYDVKMKEKGDIPEGYSVSREKKERFSLILESASTNQTSMYLCASSFHPAREKLFFGSGTQLSVL.

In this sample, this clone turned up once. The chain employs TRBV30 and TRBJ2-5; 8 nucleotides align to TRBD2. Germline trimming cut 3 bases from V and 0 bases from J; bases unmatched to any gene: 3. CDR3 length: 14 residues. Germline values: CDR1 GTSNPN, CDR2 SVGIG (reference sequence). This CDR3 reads CAWSGGGYQETQYF. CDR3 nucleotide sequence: TGTGCCTGGAGCGGGGGGGGGTACCAAGAGACCCAGTACTTC.

The CDR3 loop reads CPGRTGRKRTKAGQLLTF. The CDR3 DNA follows: TGTCCTGGGAGGACAGGGAGAAAGCGAACAAAGGCGGGCCAACTCCTGACTTTC. V usage is TRBV22-1 and J usage is TRBJ2-6; TRBD1 was called by the table and not checked on the DNA. TRBV22-1 represents a pseudogene. The CDR3 length is 18 residues.

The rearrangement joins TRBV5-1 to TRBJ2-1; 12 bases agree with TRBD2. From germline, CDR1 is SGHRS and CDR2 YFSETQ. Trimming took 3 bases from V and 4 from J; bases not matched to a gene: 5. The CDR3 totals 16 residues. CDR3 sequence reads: CASSSRLAGAYNEQFF. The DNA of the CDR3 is TGCGCCAGCAGCTCCCGACTAGCGGGGGCATACAATGAGCAGTTCTTC.

CDR3 DNA sequence: TGTGCCAGCAGCCCTAGGCCCTACGGCTACACCTTC. Protein sequence: CASSPRPYGYTF. This sequence joins TRBV7-9 and TRBJ1-2, with D unresolved. The germline V gene encodes CDR1 SEHNR and CDR2 FQNEAQ (reference sequence). The CDR3 extends over 12 amino acids. The V end was cut by 5 bases, the J end by 8 bases, with 12 bases between.

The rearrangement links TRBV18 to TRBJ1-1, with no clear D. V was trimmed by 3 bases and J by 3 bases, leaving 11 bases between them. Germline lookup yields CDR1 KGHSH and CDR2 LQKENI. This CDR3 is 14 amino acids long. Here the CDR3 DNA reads TGTGCCAGCTCACCTTGGACCCGGGACACTGAAGCTTTCTTT. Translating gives CASSPWTRDTEAFF.

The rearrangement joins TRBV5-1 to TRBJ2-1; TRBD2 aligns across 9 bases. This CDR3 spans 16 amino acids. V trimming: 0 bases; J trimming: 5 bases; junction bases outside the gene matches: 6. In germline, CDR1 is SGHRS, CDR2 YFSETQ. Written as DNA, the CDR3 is TGCGCCAGCAGCTTGGGGAGCGGGAGGCATAACAATGAGCAGTTCTTC. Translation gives CASSLGSGRHNNEQFF.